These 10 T cell receptor beta chains came from one sample sequenced in a study of T cell clonality in common variable immunodeficiency. Profiled with immunoSEQ multiplex PCR; TCRdb holds only in-frame clones, not every one. In total the sample includes about 45,000 clones, none of them seen once. Sequenced input: peripheral blood mononuclear cells. Receptors were obtained from a person between 18 and 70 years old in good health.

This clone was recorded many times. The CDR3 extends 3 residues past the end of the read, so its final part is completed from the germline J gene. The rearrangement joins TRBV7-2 to TRBJ2-1; the match to TRBD2 covers 7 bases. The trim removed 0 bases at V and 8 bases at J, leaving 13 bases unmatched. Germline CDR1 is SGHTA and CDR2 is FQGNSA. The CDR3 extends over 17 amino acids. The CDR3 bases that were read are TGTGCCAGCAGCTTAGCGTTGCGGGGGTCTTGGGTGGATGAG. Translated: CASSLALRGSWVDE. The full CDR3 protein reads CASSLALRGSWVDEQFF.

This clone has at least ten counts. CDR3 DNA (partial): TGTGCCACCGCGGAGGCCACCTACAATGAG. Its translation is CATAEATYNE. The whole CDR3 sequence reads CATAEATYNEQFF. The chain has TRBV11-1 and TRBJ2-1; maybe TRBD2 (5 bases). Read data end 3 residues before the CDR3 end; the end is taken from the germline J gene. The CDR3 has 13 amino acids. Trimming removed 10 bases at V and 2 bases at J, with 12 bases between. CDR1 is SGHAT and CDR2 is FQDESV in the germline V gene (reference sequence).

There are many counts of this clone. CDR3 DNA, as far as it was read: TGTGCCAGCAGCAAAACGACTAGCGGGGGGGCAAGTTACAATGAG. Amino acids: CASSKTTSGGASYNE. The entire CDR3 protein is CASSKTTSGGASYNEQFF. The chain has TRBV13 and TRBJ2-1; 14 positions match TRBD2. The read ends 3 residues shy of where the CDR3 ends; the end is completed using the germline J gene. Germline CDR1 PRHDT, CDR2 FYEKMQ (reference sequence). The CDR3 covers 18 residues. The V and J ends lost 5 bases and 4 bases, in that order; junction bases with no gene match: 10. The whole variable domain, filled in from reference TRBV13 and TRBJ2-1, reads AAGVIQSPRHLIKEKRETATLKCYPIPRHDTVYWYQQGPGQDPQFLISFYEKMQSDKGSIPDRFSAQQFSDYHSELNMSSLELGDSALYFCASSKTTSGGASYNEQFFGPGTRLTVL.

In this sample, this clone turned up many times. The read halts 3 residues ahead of the CDR3 end, with the missing end drawn from the germline J gene. This sequence joins TRBV9 and TRBJ2-2; 10 bases agree with TRBD1. Germline CDR1 SGDLS, CDR2 YYNGEE. This CDR3 is built from 15 residues. V lost 4 bases to trimming and J lost 6 bases; unmatched junction nucleotides: 6. CDR3 DNA, as far as it was read: TGTGCCAGCAGCCCCGGGACAGGGGATTCCGGGGAG. Protein product: CASSPGTGDSGE. The entire CDR3 protein is CASSPGTGDSGELFF. The complete variable domain, with remaining parts taken from reference TRBV9 and TRBJ2-2, reads DSGVTQTPKHLITATGQRVTLRCSPRSGDLSVYWYQQSLDQGLQFLIQYYNGEERAKGNILERFSAQQFPDLHSELNLSSLELGDSALYFCASSPGTGDSGELFFGEGSRLTVL.

In its sample, this clone was seen many times. The read gets to within 3 residues of the CDR3 end, and the germline J gene fills in the rest. The genes are TRBV3-1 (or the pseudogene TRBV3-2) and TRBJ2-2; no clear D gene. The CDR3 sequence is 16 residues long. Germline lookup yields CDR1 LGHDT and CDR2 YNNKEL (reference sequence). Deletions cut 3 bases from V and 2 bases from J, with 13 bases between. The CDR3 loop reads CASSHLPSPNTGELFF. The sequenced part of the CDR3 DNA is TGTGCCAGCAGCCACCTCCCGAGCCCCAACACCGGGGAG.

This clone was seen many times. The read comes to an end 3 residues before the CDR3 does, leaving the germline J gene to fill in the end. V is TRBV19 and J is TRBJ2-5; weak D call: TRBD1 (5 bases). V lost 11 bases and J lost 5, with 9 bases in between. This CDR3 is 10 amino acids long. CDR1 is LNHDA, CDR2 SQIVND, per germline (reference sequence). The sequenced CDR3 bases are TGTGCCGCAGGGTACGAGACC. Translation gives CAAGYET. The full CDR3 is CAAGYETQYF.

There are many counts of this clone. The DNA ends 3 residues before the CDR3 does, and the rest of the CDR3 is filled in from the germline J gene. The V and J genes are TRBV20-1 and TRBJ2-3, with D possibly matching TRBD2 (5 bases). CDR1 is DFQATT and CDR2 is SNEGSKA in the germline V gene (reference sequence). Trimming took 5 bases from V and 0 from J, leaving 12 bases between them. CDR3 length: 14 amino acids. CDR3 residues: CSAGAVGSTDTQYF. The part of the CDR3 DNA that was read is TGCAGTGCTGGAGCGGTCGGGAGCACAGATACG.

The CDR3 is CASSLGRNSGAFF. The DNA read from the CDR3 is TGTGCCAGCAGCTTAGGCAGGAATAGCGGC. The V and J genes are TRBV13 and TRBJ1-1; D is unresolved. The DNA ends 3 residues before the CDR3 does, and the rest of the CDR3 is filled in from the germline J gene. The CDR3 loop spans 13 amino acids. CDR1 and CDR2 from the germline V gene are PRHDT and FYEKMQ (reference sequence).

There are many counts of this clone. The CDR3 end falls 3 residues outside the read, so it is completed with the germline J gene. The J gene is TRBJ2-1, the V gene TRBV14; 7 nucleotides match TRBD2. Germline V gene sequence: CDR1 SGHDN, CDR2 FVKESK. The V and J ends lost 5 bases and 4 bases, in that order; junction bases with no gene match: 14. The CDR3 spans 17 residues. CDR3 bases read: TGTGCCAGCAGCGGACGGCTAACATCGGGGGGTTACAATGAG. Encoded protein: CASSGRLTSGGYNE. In full, the CDR3 is CASSGRLTSGGYNEQFF.

This clone has at least ten counts. The read ends 3 residues early relative to the CDR3; the germline J gene fills the gap. The chain joins TRBV28 to TRBJ1-5; TRBD1 is a possible D gene (6 bases). Between the trimmed V and J ends, which lost 4 bases and 3 bases, there was a span of 10 bases. Germline V gives CDR1 MDHEN, CDR2 SYDVKM. The CDR3 has 14 amino acids. This CDR3 is CASSSHRVNQPQHF. CDR3 DNA, as far as it was read: TGTGCCAGCAGTTCCCACAGGGTCAATCAGCCC.